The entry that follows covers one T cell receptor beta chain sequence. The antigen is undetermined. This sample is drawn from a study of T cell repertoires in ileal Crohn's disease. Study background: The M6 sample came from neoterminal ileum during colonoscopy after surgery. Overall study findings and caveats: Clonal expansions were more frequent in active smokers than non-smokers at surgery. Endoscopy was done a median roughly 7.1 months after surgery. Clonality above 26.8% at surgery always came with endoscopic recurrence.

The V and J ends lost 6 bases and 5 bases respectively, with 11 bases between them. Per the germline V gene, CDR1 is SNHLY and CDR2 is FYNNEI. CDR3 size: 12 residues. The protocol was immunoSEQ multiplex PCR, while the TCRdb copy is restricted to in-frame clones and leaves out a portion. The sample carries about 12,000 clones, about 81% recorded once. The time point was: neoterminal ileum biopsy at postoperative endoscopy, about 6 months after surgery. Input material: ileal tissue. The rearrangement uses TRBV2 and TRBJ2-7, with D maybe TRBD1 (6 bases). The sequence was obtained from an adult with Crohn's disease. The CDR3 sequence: CASRGGVDEQYF. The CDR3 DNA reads TGTGCCAGCAGAGGGGGTGTCGACGAGCAGTACTTC.